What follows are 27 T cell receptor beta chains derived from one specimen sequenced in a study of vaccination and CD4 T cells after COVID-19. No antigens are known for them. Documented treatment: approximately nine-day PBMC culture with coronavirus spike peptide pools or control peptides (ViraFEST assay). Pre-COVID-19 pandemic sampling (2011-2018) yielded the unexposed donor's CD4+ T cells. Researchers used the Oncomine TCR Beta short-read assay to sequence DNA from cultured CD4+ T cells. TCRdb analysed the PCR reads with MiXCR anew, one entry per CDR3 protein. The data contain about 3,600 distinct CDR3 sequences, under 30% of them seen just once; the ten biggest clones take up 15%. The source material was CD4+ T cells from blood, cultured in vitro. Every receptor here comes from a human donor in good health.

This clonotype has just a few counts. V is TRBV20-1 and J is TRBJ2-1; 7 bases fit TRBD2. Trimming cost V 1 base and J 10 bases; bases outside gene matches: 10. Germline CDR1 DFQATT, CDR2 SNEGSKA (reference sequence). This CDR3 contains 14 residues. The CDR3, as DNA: TGCAGTGCTAGAGCCCCTAGCGGCTCTGGGGAGCAGTTCTTC. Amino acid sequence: CSARAPSGSGEQFF.

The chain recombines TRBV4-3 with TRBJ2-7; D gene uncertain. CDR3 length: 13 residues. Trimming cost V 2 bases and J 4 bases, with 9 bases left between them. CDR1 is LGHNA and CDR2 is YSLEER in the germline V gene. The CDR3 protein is CASSQQSGYEQYF. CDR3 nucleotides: TGCGCCAGCAGCCAACAGTCCGGGTACGAGCAGTACTTC.

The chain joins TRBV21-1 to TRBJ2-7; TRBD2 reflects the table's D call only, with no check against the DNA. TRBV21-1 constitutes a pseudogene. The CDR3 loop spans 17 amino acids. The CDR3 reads CASSKGLAGGNTYEQYF. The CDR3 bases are TGTGCCAGCAGCAAAGGACTAGCGGGAGGTAACACCTACGAGCAGTACTTC.

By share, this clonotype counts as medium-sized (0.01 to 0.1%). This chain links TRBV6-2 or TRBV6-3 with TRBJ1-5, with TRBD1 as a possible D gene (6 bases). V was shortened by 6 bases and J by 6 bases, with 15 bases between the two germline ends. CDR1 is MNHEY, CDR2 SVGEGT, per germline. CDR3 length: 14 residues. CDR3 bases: TGTGCCAGCAGCCAAGGGGGGTCTCGTCAGCCCCAGCATTTT. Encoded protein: CASSQGGSRQPQHF.

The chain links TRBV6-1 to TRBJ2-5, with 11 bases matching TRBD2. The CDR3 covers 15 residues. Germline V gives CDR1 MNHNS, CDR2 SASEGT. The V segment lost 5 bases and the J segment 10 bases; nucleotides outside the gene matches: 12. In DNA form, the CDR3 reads TGTGCCAGCAGTCCCGGGTTCGGTAGCGGGGGGGGCCAGTACTTC. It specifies CASSPGFGSGGGQYF.

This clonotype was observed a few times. The CDR3 protein is CASSIDGGNQPQHF. CDR3 DNA: TGTGCCAGTAGTATTGACGGAGGCAATCAGCCCCAGCATTTT. This chain joins TRBV19 and TRBJ1-5; D unresolved. This CDR3 contains 14 residues. V gave up 3 bases and J gave up 2 bases, with 8 bases separating them. Germline CDR1 and CDR2: LNHDA and SQIVND (reference sequence).

The CDR3 DNA reads as TGTGCCTGGAGGGGAAACTACGAGCAGTACTTC. Protein product: CAWRGNYEQYF. The chain recombines TRBV30 with TRBJ2-7; D is undetermined. V dropped 3 bases and J dropped 3 bases, with 6 bases sitting between them. Germline V lookup: CDR1 GTSNPN, CDR2 SVGIG (reference sequence). The CDR3 totals 11 residues.

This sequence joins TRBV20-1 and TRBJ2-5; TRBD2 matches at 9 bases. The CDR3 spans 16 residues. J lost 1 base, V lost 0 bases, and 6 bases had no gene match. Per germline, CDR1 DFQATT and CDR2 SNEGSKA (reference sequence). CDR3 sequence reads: CSARDGVAGVQETQYF. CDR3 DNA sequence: TGCAGTGCTAGAGATGGGGTAGCGGGGGTCCAAGAGACCCAGTACTTC.

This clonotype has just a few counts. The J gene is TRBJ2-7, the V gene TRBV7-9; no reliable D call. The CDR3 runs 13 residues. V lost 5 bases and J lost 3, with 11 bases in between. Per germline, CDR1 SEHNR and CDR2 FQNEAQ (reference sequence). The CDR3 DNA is TGTGCCAGCAGCCCCGGACCTCTCTACGAGCAGTACTTC. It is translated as CASSPGPLYEQYF.

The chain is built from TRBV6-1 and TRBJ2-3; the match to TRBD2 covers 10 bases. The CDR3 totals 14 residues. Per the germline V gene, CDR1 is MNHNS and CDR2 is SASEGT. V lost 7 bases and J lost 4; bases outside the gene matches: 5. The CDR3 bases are TGTGCCAGCACCCAGCGGGGGGGATCAGATACGCAGTATTTT. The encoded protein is CASTQRGGSDTQYF.

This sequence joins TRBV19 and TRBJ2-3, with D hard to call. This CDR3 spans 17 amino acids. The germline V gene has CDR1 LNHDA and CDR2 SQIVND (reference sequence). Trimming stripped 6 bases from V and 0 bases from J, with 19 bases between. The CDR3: CASRKGLIPSSTDTQYF. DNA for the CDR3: TGTGCCAGTAGGAAAGGTCTCATACCCTCTAGCACAGATACGCAGTATTTT.

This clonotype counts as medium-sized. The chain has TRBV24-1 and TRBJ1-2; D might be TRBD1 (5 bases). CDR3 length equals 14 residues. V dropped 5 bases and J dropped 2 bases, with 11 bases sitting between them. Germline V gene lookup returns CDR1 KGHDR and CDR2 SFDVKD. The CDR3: CATSASRANYGYTF. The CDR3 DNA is TGTGCCACCAGTGCCTCCAGGGCCAACTATGGCTACACCTTC.

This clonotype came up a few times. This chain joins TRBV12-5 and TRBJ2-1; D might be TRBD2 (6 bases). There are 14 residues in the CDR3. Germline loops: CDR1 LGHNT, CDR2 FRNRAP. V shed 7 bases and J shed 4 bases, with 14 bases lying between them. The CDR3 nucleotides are TGTGCTAGTGTTCAGGGAGGACTGTACAATGAGCAGTTCTTC. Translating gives CASVQGGLYNEQFF.

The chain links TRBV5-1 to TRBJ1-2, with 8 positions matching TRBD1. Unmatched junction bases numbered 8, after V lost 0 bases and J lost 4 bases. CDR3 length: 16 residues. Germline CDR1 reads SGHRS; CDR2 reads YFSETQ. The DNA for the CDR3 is TGCGCCAGCAGCTTGGCCAGAGGACAGGGCAGCTATGGCTACACCTTC. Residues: CASSLARGQGSYGYTF.

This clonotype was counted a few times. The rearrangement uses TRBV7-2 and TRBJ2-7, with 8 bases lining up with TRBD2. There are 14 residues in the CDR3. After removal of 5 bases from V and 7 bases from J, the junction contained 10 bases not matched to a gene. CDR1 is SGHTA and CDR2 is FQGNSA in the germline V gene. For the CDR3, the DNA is TGTGCCAGCAGCCTCCGGACTAGCACCAGGGAGCAGTACTTC. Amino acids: CASSLRTSTREQYF.

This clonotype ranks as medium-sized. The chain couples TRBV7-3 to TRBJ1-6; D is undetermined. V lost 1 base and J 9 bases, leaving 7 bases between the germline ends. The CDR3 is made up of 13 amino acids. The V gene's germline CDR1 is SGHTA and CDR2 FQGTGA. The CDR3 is CASSLSSGSPLHF. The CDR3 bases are TGTGCCAGCAGCTTAAGTTCTGGTTCACCCCTCCACTTT. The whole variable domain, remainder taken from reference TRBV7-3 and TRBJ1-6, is GAGVSQTPSNKVTEKGKYVELRCDPISGHTALYWYRQSLGQGPEFLIYFQGTGAADDSGLPNDRFFAVRPEGSVSTLKIQRTERGDSAVYLCASSLSSGSPLHFGNGTRLTVT.

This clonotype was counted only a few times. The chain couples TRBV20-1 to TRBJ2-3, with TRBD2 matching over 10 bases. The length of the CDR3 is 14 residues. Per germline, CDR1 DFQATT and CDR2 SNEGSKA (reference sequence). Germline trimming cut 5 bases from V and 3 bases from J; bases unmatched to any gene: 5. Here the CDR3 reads CSASPSGRTDTQYF. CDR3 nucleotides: TGCAGTGCTTCCCCTAGCGGGAGAACAGATACGCAGTATTTT.

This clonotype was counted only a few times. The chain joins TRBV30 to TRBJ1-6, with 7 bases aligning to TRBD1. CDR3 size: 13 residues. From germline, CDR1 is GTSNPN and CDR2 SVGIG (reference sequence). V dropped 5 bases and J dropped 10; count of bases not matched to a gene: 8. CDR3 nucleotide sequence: TGTGCCTGGGGGGGACAGTATCTCTCACCCCTCCACTTT. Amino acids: CAWGGQYLSPLHF.

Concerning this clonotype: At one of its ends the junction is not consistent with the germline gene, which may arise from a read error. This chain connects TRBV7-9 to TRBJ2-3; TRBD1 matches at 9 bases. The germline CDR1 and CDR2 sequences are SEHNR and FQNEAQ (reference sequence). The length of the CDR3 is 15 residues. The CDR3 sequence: CASSLGQGHGDTQYF. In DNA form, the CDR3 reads TGTGCCAGCAGTTTAGGACAGGGGCATGGAGATACGCAGTATTTT.

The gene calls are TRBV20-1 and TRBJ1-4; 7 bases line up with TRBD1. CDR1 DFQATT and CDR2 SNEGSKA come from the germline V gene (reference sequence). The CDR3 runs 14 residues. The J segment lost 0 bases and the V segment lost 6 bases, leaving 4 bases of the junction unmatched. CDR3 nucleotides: TGCAGTGCGCCTCAGGGGGCAACTAATGAAAAACTGTTTTTT. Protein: CSAPQGATNEKLFF.

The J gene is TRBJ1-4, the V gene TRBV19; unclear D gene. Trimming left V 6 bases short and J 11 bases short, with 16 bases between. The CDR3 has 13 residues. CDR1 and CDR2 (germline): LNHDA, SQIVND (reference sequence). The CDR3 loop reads CASSGFGGSKLFF. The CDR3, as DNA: TGTGCCAGTAGCGGTTTCGGCGGGTCCAAACTGTTTTTT.

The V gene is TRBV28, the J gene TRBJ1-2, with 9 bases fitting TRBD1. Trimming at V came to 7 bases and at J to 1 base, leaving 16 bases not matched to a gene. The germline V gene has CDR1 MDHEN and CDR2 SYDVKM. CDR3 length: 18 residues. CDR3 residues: CASMGTGSPRRRNYGYTF. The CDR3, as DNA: TGTGCCAGCATGGGGACAGGGTCGCCTCGGCGGCGTAACTATGGCTACACCTTC.

CDR3 nucleotide sequence: TGTGCCAGCAGTTCTCCCGACAGGGTAGGCTATGGCTACACCTTC. Its protein is CASSSPDRVGYGYTF. The chain is built from TRBV28 and TRBJ1-2, with 7 bases matching TRBD1. The V gene end was trimmed by 4 bases and the J gene end by 4 bases; junction bases not matched to a gene: 9. CDR1 is MDHEN and CDR2 is SYDVKM in the germline V gene. The CDR3 runs to 15 residues.

CDR3 region: CASSLDSGTRGGYTF. The CDR3, as DNA: TGTGCCAGCAGTTTAGATTCTGGGACAAGGGGTGGCTACACCTTC. This chain connects TRBV12-3 or TRBV12-4 to TRBJ1-2; tentative D call: TRBD1 (6 bases). Trimming pared 1 base from V and 7 bases from J, leaving 16 bases between. The CDR3 is 15 amino acids.

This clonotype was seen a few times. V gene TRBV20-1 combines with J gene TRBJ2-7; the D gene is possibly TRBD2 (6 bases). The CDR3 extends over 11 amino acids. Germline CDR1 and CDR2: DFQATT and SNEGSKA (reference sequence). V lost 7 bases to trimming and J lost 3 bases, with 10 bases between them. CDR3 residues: CSGLEGYEQYF. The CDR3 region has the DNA TGCAGTGGTTTGGAGGGCTACGAGCAGTACTTC.

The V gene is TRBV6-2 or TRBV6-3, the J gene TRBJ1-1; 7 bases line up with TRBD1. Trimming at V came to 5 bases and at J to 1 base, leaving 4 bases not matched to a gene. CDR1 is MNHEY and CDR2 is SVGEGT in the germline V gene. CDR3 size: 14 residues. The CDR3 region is CASSTRQGNTEAFF. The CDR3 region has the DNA TGTGCCAGCAGTACAAGACAGGGGAACACTGAAGCTTTCTTT.

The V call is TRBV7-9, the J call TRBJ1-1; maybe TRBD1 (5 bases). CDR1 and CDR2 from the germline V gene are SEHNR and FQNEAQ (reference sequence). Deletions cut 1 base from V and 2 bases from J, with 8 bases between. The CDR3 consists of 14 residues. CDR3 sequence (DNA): TGTGCCAGCAGCTTAGGGGGCAGCAACACTGAAGCTTTCTTT. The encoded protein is CASSLGGSNTEAFF.